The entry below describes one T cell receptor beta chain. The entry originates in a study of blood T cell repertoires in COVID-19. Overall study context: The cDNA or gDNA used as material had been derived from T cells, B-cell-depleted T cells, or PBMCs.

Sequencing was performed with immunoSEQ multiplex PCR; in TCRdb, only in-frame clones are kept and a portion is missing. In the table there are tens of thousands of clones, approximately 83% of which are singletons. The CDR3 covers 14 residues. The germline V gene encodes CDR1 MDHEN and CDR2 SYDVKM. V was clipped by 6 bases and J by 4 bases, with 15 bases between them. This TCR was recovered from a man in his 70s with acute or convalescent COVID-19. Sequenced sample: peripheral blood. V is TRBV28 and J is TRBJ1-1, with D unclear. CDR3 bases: TGTGCCAGCAGCGATCTTGGATGGAGCACTGAAGCTTTCTTT. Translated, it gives CASSDLGWSTEAFF.